This T cell receptor (beta chain) appears in the sequencing data of a study of OX40 agonist ivuxolimab in advanced cancers. About the study: Each dose-escalation patient presented with hepatocellular carcinoma, melanoma, renal cell or head and neck cancer.

Profiling relied on immunoSEQ multiplex PCR, and the TCRdb table lists in-frame clones only, not all of them. The table has 50,000 or so clones, 88% seen once. Study-level points and caveats: More expanded clones were seen, on average, in CD8+ T cells than in CD4+.

This clone came up a few times. Its antigen is not identified. The receptor comes from an adult with an advanced solid tumor such as melanoma, head and neck, liver or kidney cancer. This material consisted of CD4+ or CD8+ T cells sorted from blood, taken in a trial of the OX40 agonist ivuxolimab.

The CDR3 nucleotides read TGTGCCAGCAGTTACCTCCCACTCCGGACTGAAGCTTTCTTT. Translating gives CASSYLPLRTEAFF. The J gene is TRBJ1-1, the V gene TRBV6-5; D gene unclear. The V end was cut by 2 bases, the J end by 5 bases, with 12 bases between. Germline V gene sequence: CDR1 MNHEY, CDR2 SVGAGI. The CDR3 is 14 amino acids.